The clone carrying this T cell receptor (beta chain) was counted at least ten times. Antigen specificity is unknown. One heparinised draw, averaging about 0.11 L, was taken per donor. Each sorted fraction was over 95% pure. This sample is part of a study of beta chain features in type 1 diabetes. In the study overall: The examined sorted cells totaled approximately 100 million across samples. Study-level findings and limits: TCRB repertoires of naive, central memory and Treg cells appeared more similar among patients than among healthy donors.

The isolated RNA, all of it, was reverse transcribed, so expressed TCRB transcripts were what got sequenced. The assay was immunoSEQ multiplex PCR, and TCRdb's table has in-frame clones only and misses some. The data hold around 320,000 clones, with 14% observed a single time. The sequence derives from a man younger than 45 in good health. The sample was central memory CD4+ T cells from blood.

DNA for the CDR3: TGTGCCATCACCGCGGGAGGTTCCTACAATGAGCAGTTCTTC. This gives the protein CAITAGGSYNEQFF. The chain couples TRBV10-3 to TRBJ2-1; TRBD2 aligns across 8 bases. Germline lookup yields CDR1 ENHRY and CDR2 SYGVKD. J gave up 1 base and V 7 bases, and 3 bases lay outside the gene matches. The CDR3 extends over 14 amino acids.